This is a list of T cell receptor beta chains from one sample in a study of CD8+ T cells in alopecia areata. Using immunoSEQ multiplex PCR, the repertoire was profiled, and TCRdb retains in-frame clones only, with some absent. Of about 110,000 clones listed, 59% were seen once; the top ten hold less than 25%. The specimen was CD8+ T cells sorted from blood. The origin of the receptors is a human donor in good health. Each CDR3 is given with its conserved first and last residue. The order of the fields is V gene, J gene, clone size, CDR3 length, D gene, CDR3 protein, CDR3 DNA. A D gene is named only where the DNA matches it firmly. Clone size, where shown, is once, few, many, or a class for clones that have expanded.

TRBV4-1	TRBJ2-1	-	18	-	CASSQDAGALSSYNEQFF	TGCGCCAGCAGCCAAGATGCGGGGGCGTTAAGCTCCTACAATGAGCAGTTCTTC
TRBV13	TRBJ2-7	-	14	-	CASSLRGFRDEQYF	TGTGCCAGCAGCTTACGGGGGTTCAGGGACGAGCAGTACTTC
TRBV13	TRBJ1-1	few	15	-	CASSPGVGGFTEAFF	TGTGCCAGCAGCCCCGGTGTAGGGGGATTCACTGAAGCTTTCTTT
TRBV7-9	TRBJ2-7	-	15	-	CASSQATGIHYEQYF	TGTGCCAGCAGCCAGGCCACAGGAATTCACTACGAGCAGTACTTC
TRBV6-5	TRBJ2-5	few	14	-	CASSVDGNEETQYF	TGTGCCAGCAGTGTGGACGGCAACGAAGAGACCCAGTACTTC
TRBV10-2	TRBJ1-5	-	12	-	CALGAVNQPQHF	TGCGCCCTTGGGGCGGTCAATCAGCCCCAGCATTTT
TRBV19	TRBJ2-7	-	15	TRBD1	CASSIDGDRGYEQYF	TGTGCCAGTAGTATCGATGGGGACAGGGGGTACGAGCAGTACTTC
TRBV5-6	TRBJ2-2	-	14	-	CASSHGPNTGELFF	TGTGCCAGCAGCCACGGTCCGAACACCGGGGAGCTGTTTTTT
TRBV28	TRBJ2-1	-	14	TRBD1	CASRGQGSYNEQFF	TGTGCCAGCAGAGGACAGGGGAGCTACAATGAGCAGTTCTTC
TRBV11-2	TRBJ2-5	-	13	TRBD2	CASGGDWKETQYF	TGTGCCAGCGGGGGGGACTGGAAAGAGACCCAGTACTTC
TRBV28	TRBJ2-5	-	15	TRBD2	CASSLGTTTQETQYF	TGTGCCAGCAGTCTCGGGACTACTACTCAAGAGACCCAGTACTTC
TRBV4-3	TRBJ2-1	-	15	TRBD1	CASSFEQGAYNEQFF	TGCGCCAGCAGCTTTGAACAGGGGGCTTACAATGAGCAGTTCTTC
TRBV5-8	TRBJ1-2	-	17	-	CASSSQKRTALSYGYTF	TGTGCCAGCAGCTCCCAGAAACGGACAGCTCTGAGCTATGGCTACACCTTC